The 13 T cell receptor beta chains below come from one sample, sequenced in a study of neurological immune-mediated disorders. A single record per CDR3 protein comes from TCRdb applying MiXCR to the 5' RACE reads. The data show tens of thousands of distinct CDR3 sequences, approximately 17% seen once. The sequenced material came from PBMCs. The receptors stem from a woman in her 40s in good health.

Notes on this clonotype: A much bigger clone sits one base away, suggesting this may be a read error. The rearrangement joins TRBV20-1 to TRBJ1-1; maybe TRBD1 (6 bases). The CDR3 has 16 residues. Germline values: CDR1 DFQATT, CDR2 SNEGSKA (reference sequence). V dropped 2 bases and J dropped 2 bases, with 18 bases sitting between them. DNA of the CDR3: TGCAGTGCTAGACCATTTGGGGCAGGGGCAAACACTGAAGCTTTCTTT. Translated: CSARPFGAGANTEAFF.

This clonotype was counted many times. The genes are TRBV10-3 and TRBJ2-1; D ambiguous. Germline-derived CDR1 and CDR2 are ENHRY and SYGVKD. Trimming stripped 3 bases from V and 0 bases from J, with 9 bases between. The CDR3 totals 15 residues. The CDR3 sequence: CAISDSSGSYNEQFF. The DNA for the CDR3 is TGTGCCATCAGTGACAGCAGTGGCTCCTACAATGAGCAGTTCTTC.

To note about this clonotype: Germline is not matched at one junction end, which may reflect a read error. The CDR3 DNA sequence: TGTGCCAGCAGCTTAGCGCGGAGACAGTTCAATCAGTCCCAGCATTTT. Protein: CASSLARRQFNQSQHF. The V call is TRBV7-8, the J call TRBJ1-5; weak D call: TRBD1 (5 bases). In germline, CDR1 is SGHVS, CDR2 FQNEAQ. This CDR3 has 16 amino acids. Combining the CDR3 with reference TRBV7-8 and TRBJ1-5 gives the whole variable domain GAGVSQSPRYKVAKRGQDVALRCDPISGHVSLFWYQQALGQGPEFLTYFQNEAQLDKSGLPSDRFFAERPEGSVSTLKIQRTQQEDSAVYLCASSLARRQFNQSQHFGDGTRLSIL.

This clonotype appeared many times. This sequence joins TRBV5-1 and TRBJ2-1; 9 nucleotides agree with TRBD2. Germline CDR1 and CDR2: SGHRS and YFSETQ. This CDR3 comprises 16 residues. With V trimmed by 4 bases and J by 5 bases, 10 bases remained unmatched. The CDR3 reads CASSLRWAGGDNEQFF. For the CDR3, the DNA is TGCGCCAGCAGCCTAAGGTGGGCGGGAGGGGACAATGAGCAGTTCTTC.

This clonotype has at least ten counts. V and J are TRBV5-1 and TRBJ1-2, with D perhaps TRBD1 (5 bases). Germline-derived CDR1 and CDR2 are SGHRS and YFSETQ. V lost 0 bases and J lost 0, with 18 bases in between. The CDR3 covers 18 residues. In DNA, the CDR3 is TGCGCCAGCAGCTTGGTGCAGTCAGGGAGTCCGCCTAACTATGGCTACACCTTC. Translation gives CASSLVQSGSPPNYGYTF.

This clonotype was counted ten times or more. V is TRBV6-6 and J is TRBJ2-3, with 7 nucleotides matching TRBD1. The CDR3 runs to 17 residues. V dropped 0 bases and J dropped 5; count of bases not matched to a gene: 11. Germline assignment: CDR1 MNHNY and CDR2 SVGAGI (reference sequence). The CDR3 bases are TGTGCCAGCAGTTACTCCGCCGGGACAGAGACCCGAGATACGCAGTATTTT. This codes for CASSYSAGTETRDTQYF.

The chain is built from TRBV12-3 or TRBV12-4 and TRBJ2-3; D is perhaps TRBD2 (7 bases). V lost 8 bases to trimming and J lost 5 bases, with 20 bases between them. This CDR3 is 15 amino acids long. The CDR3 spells CASAQEGGLEDTQYF. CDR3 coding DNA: TGTGCCAGCGCGCAGGAGGGGGGGCTGGAAGATACGCAGTATTTT.

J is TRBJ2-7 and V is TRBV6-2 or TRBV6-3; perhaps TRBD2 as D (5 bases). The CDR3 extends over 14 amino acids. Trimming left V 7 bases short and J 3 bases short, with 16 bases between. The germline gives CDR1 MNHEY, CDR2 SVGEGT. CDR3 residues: CASTRPQAGYEQYF. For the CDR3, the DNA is TGTGCCAGCACCCGACCCCAGGCGGGCTACGAGCAGTACTTC.

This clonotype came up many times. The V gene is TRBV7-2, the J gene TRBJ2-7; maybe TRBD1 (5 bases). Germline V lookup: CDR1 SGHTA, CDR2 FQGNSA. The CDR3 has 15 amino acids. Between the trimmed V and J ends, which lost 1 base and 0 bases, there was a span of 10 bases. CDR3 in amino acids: CASSLVSTGSYEQYF. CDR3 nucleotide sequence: TGTGCCAGCAGCTTAGTCTCAACAGGCTCCTACGAGCAGTACTTC. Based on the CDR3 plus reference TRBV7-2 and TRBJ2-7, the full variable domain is GAGVSQSPSNKVTEKGKDVELRCDPISGHTALYWYRQSLGQGLEFLIYFQGNSAPDKSGLPSDRFSAERTGGSVSTLTIQRTQQEDSAVYLCASSLVSTGSYEQYFGPGTRLTVT.

The CDR3 DNA follows: TGTGCCACGGGACAAAACTATGGCTACACCTTC. It codes for CATGQNYGYTF. The V gene is TRBV19, the J gene TRBJ1-2; D might be TRBD1 (6 bases). V lost 10 bases, J lost 2 bases, and 8 bases lay in between. The CDR3 has 11 residues. CDR1 and CDR2 (germline): LNHDA, SQIVND (reference sequence).

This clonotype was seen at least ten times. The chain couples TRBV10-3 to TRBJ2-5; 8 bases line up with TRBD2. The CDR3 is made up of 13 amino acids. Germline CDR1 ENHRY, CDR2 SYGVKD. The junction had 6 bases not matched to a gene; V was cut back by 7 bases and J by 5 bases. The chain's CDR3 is CAINRERGETQYF. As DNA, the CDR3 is TGTGCCATCAATAGGGAGCGGGGGGAGACCCAGTACTTC.

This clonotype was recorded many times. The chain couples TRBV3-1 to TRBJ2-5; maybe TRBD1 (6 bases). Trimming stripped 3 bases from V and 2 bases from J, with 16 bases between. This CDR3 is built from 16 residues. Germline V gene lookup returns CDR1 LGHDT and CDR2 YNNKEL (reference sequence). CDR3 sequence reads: CASSHTVYRDQETQYF. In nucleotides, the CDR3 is TGTGCCAGCAGCCACACCGTCTACAGGGATCAAGAGACCCAGTACTTC.

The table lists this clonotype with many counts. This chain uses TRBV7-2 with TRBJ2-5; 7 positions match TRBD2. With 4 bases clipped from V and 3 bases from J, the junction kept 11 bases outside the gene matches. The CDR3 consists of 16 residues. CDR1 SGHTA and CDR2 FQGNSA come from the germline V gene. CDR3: CASSSRLGGEKETQYF. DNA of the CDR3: TGTGCCAGCAGCTCCCGGTTGGGGGGGGAAAAAGAGACCCAGTACTTC. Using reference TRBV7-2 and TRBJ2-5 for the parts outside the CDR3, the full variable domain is GAGVSQSPSNKVTEKGKDVELRCDPISGHTALYWYRQSLGQGLEFLIYFQGNSAPDKSGLPSDRFSAERTGGSVSTLTIQRTQQEDSAVYLCASSSRLGGEKETQYFGPGTRLLVL.